This T cell receptor (beta chain) was recovered during a study of blood T cell repertoires in COVID-19. Produced via immunoSEQ multiplex PCR; TCRdb's table is partial and in-frame only. Here the sample spans roughly 200,000 clones, about 85% being singletons. The germline V gene has CDR1 GTSNPN and CDR2 SVGIG (reference sequence). This CDR3 comprises 18 residues. V dropped 3 bases and J dropped 3 bases, with 24 bases sitting between them. Sample: PBMCs or T cells enriched from blood (not recorded which). This TCR was sampled from a man aged 35 to 55 who had recovered from COVID-19. V is TRBV30 and J is TRBJ1-5, with TRBD1 as a possible D gene (5 bases). In nucleotides, the CDR3 is TGTGCCTGGAGGGCATCGGAGGGGACGGCTAGTATCAATCAGCCCCAGCATTTT. It is translated as CAWRASEGTASINQPQHF.